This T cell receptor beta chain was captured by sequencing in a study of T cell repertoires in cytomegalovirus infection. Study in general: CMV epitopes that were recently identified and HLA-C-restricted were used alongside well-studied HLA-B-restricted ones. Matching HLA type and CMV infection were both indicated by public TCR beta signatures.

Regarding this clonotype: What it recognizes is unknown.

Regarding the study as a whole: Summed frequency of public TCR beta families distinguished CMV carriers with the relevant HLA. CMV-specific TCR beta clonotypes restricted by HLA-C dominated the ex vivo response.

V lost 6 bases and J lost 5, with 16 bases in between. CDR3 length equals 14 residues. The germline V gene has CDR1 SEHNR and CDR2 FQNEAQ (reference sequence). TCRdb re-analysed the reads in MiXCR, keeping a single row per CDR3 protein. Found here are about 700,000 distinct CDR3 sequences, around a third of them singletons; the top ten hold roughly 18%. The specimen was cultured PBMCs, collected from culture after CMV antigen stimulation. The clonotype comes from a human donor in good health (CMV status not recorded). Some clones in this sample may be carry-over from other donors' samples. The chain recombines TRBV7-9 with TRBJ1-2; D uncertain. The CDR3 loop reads CASRPREDRYGYTF. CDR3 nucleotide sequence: TGTGCCAGCAGACCACGGGAGGACCGATATGGCTACACCTTC. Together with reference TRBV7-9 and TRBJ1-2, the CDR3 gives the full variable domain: DTGVSQNPRHKITKRGQNVTFRCDPISEHNRLYWYRQTLGQGPEFLTYFQNEAQLEKSRLLSDRFSAERPKGSFSTLEIQRTEQGDSAMYLCASRPREDRYGYTFGSGTRLTVV.